This T cell receptor (beta chain) was identified in a study of shared T cell receptors in the human thymus. Germline loops: CDR1 MDHEN, CDR2 SYDVKM. The CDR3 spans 16 residues. The ends were cut back, 8 bases at V and 2 bases at J, with 20 bases in the middle. Generated by immunoSEQ multiplex PCR, the TCRdb table keeps only in-frame clones and is missing some. The repertoire includes about 730,000 clones, 75% to 90% of them detected once, and more than 0.01% sits in the top ten. This sample also appeared in a second study, on human thymus T cells.

The sequencing sample was made of thymocytes. The chain recombines TRBV28 with TRBJ2-3; D may be TRBD2 (5 bases). The sequence was collected from a girl less than two years old with a congenital heart defect. Written as DNA, the CDR3 is TGTGCCAGCGGGGAGAGGACTGTTCCTTTCACAGATACGCAGTATTTT. It codes for CASGERTVPFTDTQYF.